The 29 T cell receptor beta chains presented below share a single source sample, sequenced in a study of cytomegalovirus exposure and HLA in healthy donors. TCRdb's copy holds only in-frame clones and misses some; the assay was immunoSEQ multiplex PCR. This table has roughly 300,000 clones, around nine tenths appearing once. Sequenced material: PBMCs. The source is a woman younger than 30 in good health and CMV-seronegative.

J is TRBJ2-2 and V is TRBV5-6; tentatively, D is TRBD2 (6 bases). The CDR3 runs 16 residues. Trimming shortened V by 3 bases and J by 0 bases, and 12 bases separated the two germline ends. Germline CDR1 is SGHDT and CDR2 is YYEEEE. CDR3 in DNA: TGTGCCAGCAGCTCCAGCGGGCATGCGAACACCGGGGAGCTGTTTTTT. It specifies CASSSSGHANTGELFF.

CDR3 in DNA: TGCGCCAGCAGCCTGGACAGGGGGGATGAGCAGTTCTTC. This sequence encodes CASSLDRGDEQFF. The chain recombines TRBV5-1 with TRBJ2-1; 10 positions agree with TRBD1. The germline V gene has CDR1 SGHRS and CDR2 YFSETQ. V shed 4 bases and J 8 bases; nucleotides not matched to a gene: 3. The CDR3 is 13 amino acids.

The gene calls are TRBV25-1 and TRBJ1-3; 7 nucleotides align to TRBD1. Germline assignment: CDR1 MGHDK and CDR2 SYGVNS. The V segment lost 2 bases and the J segment 7 bases; nucleotides outside the gene matches: 8. The CDR3 consists of 15 residues. The CDR3 DNA reads TGTGCCAGCAGTGAAGGTCTTGACAGGGTCAACACCATATATTTT. Amino acid sequence: CASSEGLDRVNTIYF.

This sequence joins TRBV14 and TRBJ1-1; D is perhaps TRBD1 (5 bases). This CDR3 has 17 residues. CDR1 is SGHDN, CDR2 FVKESK, per germline. Trimming removed 0 bases from V and 4 bases from J, with 18 bases in between. This CDR3 reads CASSQDRGRIFGTEAFF. The CDR3 nucleotides read TGTGCCAGCAGCCAAGATCGGGGGAGGATTTTTGGCACTGAAGCTTTCTTT. Looking up the rest from reference TRBV14 and TRBJ1-1 gives the full variable domain: EAGVTQFPSHSVIEKGQTVTLRCDPISGHDNLYWYRRVMGKEIKFLLHFVKESKQDESGMPNNRFLAERTGGTYSTLKVQPAELEDSGVYFCASSQDRGRIFGTEAFFGQGTRLTVV.

The chain recombines TRBV9 with TRBJ2-5; 10 nucleotides line up with TRBD2. Germline V gene lookup returns CDR1 SGDLS and CDR2 YYNGEE. V dropped 4 bases and J dropped 3; count of bases not matched to a gene: 15. The CDR3 extends over 18 amino acids. CDR3 nucleotide sequence: TGTGCCAGCAGCTCCACCCTTCGGGGAGCGGGAGGGAAAGAGACCCAGTACTTC. It specifies CASSSTLRGAGGKETQYF.

The table lists this clone with a count of one. This chain connects TRBV9 to TRBJ2-7; the match to TRBD2 covers 10 bases. With 3 bases clipped from V and 3 bases from J, the junction kept 9 bases outside the gene matches. The length of the CDR3 is 16 residues. CDR1 SGDLS and CDR2 YYNGEE come from the germline V gene. CDR3 loop: CASSGRSGRALYEQYF. CDR3 coding DNA: TGTGCCAGCAGCGGTAGAAGCGGGAGGGCCCTCTACGAGCAGTACTTC.

The chain employs TRBV7-6 and TRBJ1-3, with 7 bases lining up with TRBD1. This CDR3 is built from 17 residues. The trim removed 6 bases at V and 0 bases at J, leaving 11 bases unmatched. Germline V CDR1 and CDR2: SGHVS, FNYEAQ. CDR3 nucleotides: TGTGCCAGCAGATACCCCAGGACAGGACGCTCTGGAAACACCATATATTTT. This sequence encodes CASRYPRTGRSGNTIYF.

The chain recombines TRBV4-1 with TRBJ1-1, with 10 nucleotides matching TRBD1. V dropped 5 bases and J dropped 3; count of bases not matched to a gene: 3. The germline V gene has CDR1 MGHRA and CDR2 YSYEKL. This CDR3 comprises 14 residues. CDR3 protein: CASSYGQGDTEAFF. Here the CDR3 DNA reads TGCGCCAGCAGCTACGGACAGGGGGACACTGAAGCTTTCTTT.

The V and J genes are TRBV29-1 and TRBJ2-3, with 9 positions matching TRBD2. Germline V gene sequence: CDR1 SQVTM, CDR2 ANQGSEA. Trimming at V came to 4 bases and at J to 4 bases, leaving 6 bases not matched to a gene. The CDR3 consists of 14 residues. The CDR3 reads CSVGSSGKADTQYF. The CDR3 DNA reads as TGCAGCGTTGGTTCTAGCGGGAAGGCAGATACGCAGTATTTT.

The rearrangement uses TRBV7-3 and TRBJ2-7, with TRBD2 matching over 8 bases. V shed 5 bases and J 7 bases; nucleotides not matched to a gene: 7. The CDR3 has 13 residues. Germline CDR1 and CDR2: SGHTA and FQGTGA. CDR3 sequence (DNA): TGTGCCAGCAGCCCCCGGGGGGGGAAGGAGCAGTACTTC. Protein: CASSPRGGKEQYF.

J is TRBJ2-7 and V is TRBV25-1, with D possibly matching TRBD2 (6 bases). The germline V gene encodes CDR1 MGHDK and CDR2 SYGVNS. Trimming cost V 2 bases and J 0 bases, with 14 bases left between them. The CDR3 consists of 16 residues. CDR3 sequence (DNA): TGTGCCAGCAGTGAAGGGGGGAAGAAAGGCTCCTACGAGCAGTACTTC. Protein sequence: CASSEGGKKGSYEQYF.

V is TRBV30 and J is TRBJ1-1, with a tentative D call TRBD1 (5 bases). Trimming shortened V by 3 bases and J by 3 bases, and 11 bases separated the two germline ends. This CDR3 contains 13 residues. Germline CDR1 is GTSNPN and CDR2 is SVGIG (reference sequence). The chain's CDR3 is CAWRPRGDTEAFF. CDR3 sequence (DNA): TGTGCCTGGAGACCACGGGGGGACACTGAAGCTTTCTTT.

The chain combines TRBV6-1 with TRBJ1-1; D might be TRBD1 (6 bases). The CDR3 consists of 13 residues. In germline, CDR1 is MNHNS, CDR2 SASEGT. Trimming took off 4 bases at V and 6 bases at J, with 12 bases between the two ends. CDR3 loop: CASSARGGPEAFF. The CDR3 region has the DNA TGTGCCAGCAGTGCGAGGGGGGGGCCTGAAGCTTTCTTT.

The V call is TRBV2, the J call TRBJ2-1; the D is unclear. This CDR3 spans 13 amino acids. Trimming stripped 3 bases from V and 4 bases from J, with 7 bases between. CDR1 is SNHLY, CDR2 FYNNEI, per germline. Here the CDR3 DNA reads TGTGCCAGCAGTGACCTTTCTTACAATGAGCAGTTCTTC. It specifies CASSDLSYNEQFF. Using reference TRBV2 and TRBJ2-1 for the parts outside the CDR3, the full variable domain is EPEVTQTPSHQVTQMGQEVILRCVPISNHLYFYWYRQILGQKVEFLVSFYNNEISEKSEIFDDQFSVERPDGSNFTLKIRSTKLEDSAMYFCASSDLSYNEQFFGPGTRLTVL.

V and J are TRBV30 and TRBJ1-5, with D perhaps matching TRBD1 (6 bases). The V end was cut by 2 bases, the J end by 5 bases, with 16 bases between. The CDR3 is 15 residues long. Germline CDR1 is GTSNPN and CDR2 is SVGIG (reference sequence). The CDR3 DNA is TGTGCCTGGAGTTTATCCGACAGGAGAGATCAGCCCCAGCATTTT. Its protein is CAWSLSDRRDQPQHF.

This chain joins TRBV7-9 and TRBJ2-3, with 7 bases aligning to TRBD2. V lost 5 bases to trimming and J lost 4 bases; unmatched junction nucleotides: 9. The CDR3 is 15 residues long. Germline lookup yields CDR1 SEHNR and CDR2 FQNEAQ (reference sequence). This CDR3 is CASSQGEGGADTQYF. Here the CDR3 DNA reads TGTGCCAGCAGCCAAGGGGAGGGAGGAGCAGATACGCAGTATTTT.

V usage is TRBV18 and J usage is TRBJ2-7, with 9 bases that match TRBD1. This CDR3 spans 14 amino acids. Germline V gene sequence: CDR1 KGHSH, CDR2 LQKENI. Germline trimming cut 3 bases from V and 5 bases from J; bases unmatched to any gene: 5. The CDR3 reads CASSPGDRVHEQYF. CDR3 DNA sequence: TGTGCCAGCTCACCTGGGGACAGGGTCCACGAGCAGTACTTC.

This chain links TRBV6-5 with TRBJ1-4; 9 bases fit TRBD1. With 5 bases clipped from V and 3 bases from J, the junction kept 4 bases outside the gene matches. Germline CDR1 is MNHEY and CDR2 is SVGAGI. CDR3 length: 15 residues. The CDR3 region has the DNA TGTGCCAGCAGTAACTACAGGGGGCCTAATGAAAAACTGTTTTTT. Translation: CASSNYRGPNEKLFF.

The chain uses TRBV5-6 and TRBJ2-7; the D gene is possibly TRBD1 (5 bases). The length of the CDR3 is 15 residues. The V gene lost 3 bases and the J gene lost 2 bases, with 15 bases spanning the gap. Germline V gives CDR1 SGHDT, CDR2 YYEEEE. This chain's CDR3 is CASSWSQGPPYEQYF. The CDR3 DNA reads as TGTGCCAGCAGCTGGTCGCAGGGTCCCCCCTACGAGCAGTACTTC. The full variable domain, its missing parts supplied by reference TRBV5-6 and TRBJ2-7, is DAGVTQSPTHLIKTRGQQVTLRCSPKSGHDTVSWYQQALGQGPQFIFQYYEEEERQRGNFPDRFSGHQFPNYSSELNVNALLLGDSALYLCASSWSQGPPYEQYFGPGTRLTVT.

This clone was seen only a few times. The chain is built from TRBV25-1 and TRBJ1-5; D remains unclear. This CDR3 has 12 residues. Per the germline V gene, CDR1 is MGHDK and CDR2 is SYGVNS. Trimming removed 5 bases at V and 10 bases at J, with 12 bases between. CDR3 DNA sequence: TGTGCCAGCAGTCACCCGGGTCACCCCCAGCATTTT. The encoded protein is CASSHPGHPQHF. The variable domain in full, with the rest retrieved from reference TRBV25-1 and TRBJ1-5, is EADIYQTPRYLVIGTGKKITLECSQTMGHDKMYWYQQDPGMELHLIHYSYGVNSTEKGDLSSESTVSRIRTEHFPLTLESARPSHTSQYLCASSHPGHPQHFGDGTRLSIL.

V usage is TRBV18 and J usage is TRBJ1-1; a possible D gene is TRBD1 (5 bases). The CDR3 contains 13 residues. The V and J ends lost 2 bases and 4 bases respectively, with 8 bases between them. Per germline, CDR1 KGHSH and CDR2 LQKENI. The CDR3 DNA sequence: TGTGCCAGCTCACCAGGGGGGACCACTGAAGCTTTCTTT. Amino acid sequence: CASSPGGTTEAFF.

The genes are TRBV28 and TRBJ1-2; 9 bases map to TRBD1. This CDR3 region has 16 residues. Losses at the gene ends were 6 bases for V and 5 bases for J; bases not matched to a gene: 13. Germline values: CDR1 MDHEN, CDR2 SYDVKM. The CDR3 here is CASSSTGGPPLYGYTF. CDR3 nucleotides: TGTGCCAGCAGCTCTACAGGGGGCCCCCCTCTATATGGCTACACCTTC.

The rearrangement uses TRBV28 and TRBJ2-7; the D gene is possibly TRBD2 (5 bases). The V end lost 8 bases, the J end lost 5 bases, and 16 bases lay between the germline ends. Germline V gene data show CDR1 as MDHEN and CDR2 as SYDVKM. The CDR3 spans 13 residues. CDR3 DNA: TGTGCCAGCGGCCCTGTCGGGCGGGACGAGCAGTACTTC. This sequence encodes CASGPVGRDEQYF.

V usage is TRBV5-1 and J usage is TRBJ2-3; D possibly corresponds to TRBD1 (6 bases). Trimming cost V 4 bases and J 3 bases, with 9 bases left between them. CDR3 length: 13 amino acids. The germline V gene has CDR1 SGHRS and CDR2 YFSETQ. The CDR3 DNA is TGCGCCAGCAGCGTACAGGGAACAGATACGCAGTATTTT. It encodes CASSVQGTDTQYF.

This clone was observed a handful of times. The chain couples TRBV7-2 to TRBJ1-1; TRBD1 matches at 8 bases. Germline trimming cut 4 bases from V and 1 base from J; bases unmatched to any gene: 5. The germline V gene has CDR1 SGHTA and CDR2 FQGNSA. The CDR3 loop spans 15 amino acids. For the CDR3, the DNA is TGTGCCAGCAGCTCGAGGACAGGGTGGAACACTGAAGCTTTCTTT. This translates into CASSSRTGWNTEAFF.

V usage is TRBV5-1 and J usage is TRBJ2-5; D unclear. The CDR3 spans 12 residues. Looked up from germline, CDR1 is SGHRS and CDR2 is YFSETQ. The V gene lost 0 bases and the J gene lost 4 bases, with 4 bases spanning the gap. The CDR3 DNA follows: TGCGCCAGCAGCTTGGGGGCAGAGACCCAGTACTTC. It codes for CASSLGAETQYF.

The chain joins TRBV4-3 to TRBJ1-2, with D perhaps matching TRBD1 (5 bases). V was shortened by 4 bases and J by 4 bases, with 13 bases between the two germline ends. CDR1 and CDR2 from the germline V gene are LGHNA and YSLEER. The CDR3 sequence is 14 residues long. For the CDR3, the DNA is TGCGCCAGCAGCCGCGACACAGGAACCTATGGCTACACCTTC. As protein: CASSRDTGTYGYTF.

This clone was detected a few times. V gene TRBV6-5 combines with J gene TRBJ1-1, with D tentatively TRBD1 (6 bases). Germline V gene data show CDR1 as MNHEY and CDR2 as SVGAGI. The CDR3 runs to 13 residues. Trimming shortened V by 2 bases and J by 5 bases, and 9 bases separated the two germline ends. In nucleotides, the CDR3 is TGTGCCAGCAGTTACACAGGGTGGACTGAAGCTTTCTTT. Residues: CASSYTGWTEAFF.

This chain connects TRBV5-1 to TRBJ2-4, with 8 nucleotides matching TRBD1. Germline V gene sequence: CDR1 SGHRS, CDR2 YFSETQ. This CDR3 comprises 14 residues. V trimming: 4 bases; J trimming: 4 bases; junction bases outside the gene matches: 4. The CDR3 loop reads CASSHGQGKNIQYF. The CDR3 DNA reads as TGCGCCAGCAGCCACGGACAGGGAAAAAACATTCAGTACTTC.